This TCR beta chain was sequenced in a study of cytomegalovirus exposure and HLA in healthy donors. Germline V gene data show CDR1 as SGHDT and CDR2 as YYEEEE. The CDR3 runs 12 residues. V was shortened by 7 bases and J by 8 bases, with 13 bases between the two germline ends. Both 60 Vbeta primers and 13 Jbeta primers went into the PCR. Some clones are missing from TCRdb's copy, which holds only in-frame ones; the method was immunoSEQ multiplex PCR. The sample contains 55,000 to 80,000 clones, approximately 71% of which appear only once. The rearrangement uses TRBV5-6 and TRBJ2-4, with D perhaps TRBD2 (5 bases). The sample taken for sequencing was PBMCs. The receptor was isolated from a woman in her 30s in good health and CMV-seronegative. As DNA, the CDR3 is TGTGCCAGCCACGACCCCGGGGACATTCAGTACTTC. Its translation: CASHDPGDIQYF.